The sequence of this T cell receptor (beta chain) was determined in a study of blood T cells in healthy people across ages. Study background: Per two T cells, template switching captured roughly one barcoded beta molecule. Broader study findings: The CMV status of each donor remained undetermined, and this could have confounded shifts in expanded clonotypes.

Isolated per sample were at least 7 million PBMCs. The CDR3 sequence is 12 residues long. Germline V CDR1 and CDR2: PRHDT, FYEKMQ (reference sequence). Concerning this clonotype itself: What it recognizes is unknown. Mismatch with germline at one junction end may stem from a read error.

Alongside a J-beta primer mix, a sample-barcoded 5' primer served in a second PCR lasting roughly 7 to 11 cycles. From the 5' RACE reads, TCRdb called clonotypes with MiXCR, one entry per CDR3 protein. The table lists some 920,000 distinct CDR3 sequences, approximately 50% of them singletons. Input material: blood. This chain uses TRBV13 with TRBJ1-6; D possibly corresponds to TRBD1 (6 bases). The TCR was taken from a woman aged 60-75 years in good health. The CDR3 sequence is CASSIGQLALHF. CDR3 sequence (DNA): TGTGCCAGCAGCATAGGACAGTTGGCCCTCCACTTT.